This TCR beta chain was profiled in a study of blood T cell repertoires in COVID-19. In the study overall: T cells, B-cell-depleted T cells, or PBMCs provided the cDNA or gDNA that served as material.

Trimming took 8 bases from V and 2 from J, leaving 10 bases between them. The CDR3 loop spans 12 amino acids. From germline, CDR1 is MDHEN and CDR2 SYDVKM. Followed longitudinally, the Seattle patients had been enrolled during active infection. Original data processing: Reference gene primers were amplified, and this amplification served to estimate nucleated cell counts. The repertoire was sequenced with immunoSEQ multiplex PCR; TCRdb's copy has only in-frame clones and lacks some. V, J and clone size are taken as reported in that table, and D and trimming were inferred from the DNA itself. The sample yields 200,000 to 250,000 clones, roughly 79% seen once.

The chain joins TRBV28 to TRBJ2-7; the D is unclear. The clonotype comes from a woman of 80 years or more with COVID-19, enrolled during active disease. The sequenced sample was peripheral blood. The CDR3 coding sequence is TGTGCCAGCTTCCGGTCAACCTACGAGCAGTACTTC. It codes for CASFRSTYEQYF.